These T cell receptor beta chains were read from a single sample in a study of T cell repertoires in cytomegalovirus infection. TCRdb used MiXCR to reprocess the reads, holding one entry per CDR3 protein. This sample carries under 600,000 distinct CDR3 sequences, 16% of them seen once, and the ten largest clones take roughly a quarter. What was sequenced was CD8+ T cells from PBMCs. All receptors come from a human donor in good health (CMV status not recorded). Some clones in this sample may be carry-over from other donors' samples. Both conserved end residues are part of each CDR3. D genes are given only for firm matches. Size is stated for part of the rows, as once, few or many counts, or as a class when the clone is expanded.

v_gene	j_gene	d_gene	abundance	CDR3aa	CDR3nt
TRBV28	TRBJ2-1	TRBD2	many	CASSLLLAGTSYNEQFF	TGTGCCAGCAGTTTATTACTAGCGGGAACCTCCTACAATGAGCAGTTCTTC
TRBV6-4	TRBJ1-5	NA	NA	CASSPDVAHQPQHF	TGTGCCAGCAGTCCGGACGTAGCTCATCAGCCCCAGCATTTT
TRBV7-3	TRBJ1-1	TRBD1	many	CASSSGQGFLTEAFF	TGTGCCAGCAGCTCGGGACAGGGATTTCTCACTGAAGCTTTCTTT
TRBV7-6	TRBJ1-1	NA	many	CASSLGGINTEAFF	TGTGCCAGCAGCTTAGGGGGCATCAACACTGAAGCTTTCTTT
TRBV7-4	TRBJ1-6	NA	few	CASRRGSGGSHNSPLHF	TGTGCCAGCAGGCGGGGGAGTGGGGGGAGCCATAATTCACCCCTCCACTTT
TRBV13	TRBJ2-3	TRBD1	NA	CASSPSGTGLRTDTQYF	TGTGCCAGCAGCCCCTCCGGGACAGGGTTGCGCACAGATACGCAGTATTTT
TRBV19	TRBJ1-1	NA	NA	CASSNGEEAFF	TGTGCCAGTAGTAATGGAGAGGAAGCTTTCTTT
TRBV28	TRBJ1-5	NA	few	CASRSAQVTNQPQHF	TGTGCCAGCAGGTCTGCACAGGTTACCAATCAGCCCCAGCATTTT
TRBV7-8	TRBJ2-1	TRBD2	many	CASSLRREGRNEQFF	TGTGCCAGCAGCCTAAGGCGGGAGGGCCGCAATGAGCAGTTCTTC
TRBV29-1	TRBJ2-5	TRBD1	NA	CSVTISLTGIQETQYF	TGCAGCGTGACTATCTCCCTGACAGGGATCCAAGAGACCCAGTACTTC
TRBV27	TRBJ2-3	NA	NA	CASSLLGPQVDTQYF	TGTGCCAGCAGTTTATTGGGACCCCAAGTAGATACGCAGTATTTT
TRBV28	TRBJ2-3	TRBD2	many	CATNSGRVTDTQYF	TGTGCCACCAATAGCGGGAGAGTAACAGATACGCAGTATTTT
TRBV7-7	TRBJ2-7	TRBD2	many	CASSLGQGGYYEQYF	TGTGCCAGCAGCTTAGGTCAGGGAGGGTACTACGAGCAGTACTTC
TRBV14	TRBJ1-1	NA	many	CASSQNRVTEAFF	TGTGCCAGCAGCCAAAACAGGGTAACTGAAGCTTTCTTT
TRBV6-6	TRBJ2-1	NA	many	CASSYSGAGNEQFF	TGTGCCAGCAGTTACTCTGGGGCGGGGAATGAGCAGTTCTTC
TRBV24-1	TRBJ2-1	NA	NA	CATSDLGATVYNEQFF	TGTGCCACCAGTGATTTGGGGGCAACAGTGTACAATGAGCAGTTCTTC
TRBV7-6	TRBJ2-5	NA	few	CASSLAPTEIQETQYF	TGTGCCAGCAGCTTAGCACCGACAGAGATTCAAGAGACCCAGTACTTC
TRBV6-1	TRBJ2-3	NA	NA	CASSVYQRGKDTQYF	TGTGCCAGCAGTGTCTACCAGAGGGGAAAAGATACGCAGTATTTT
TRBV28	TRBJ2-3	NA	many	CASSPTRRDYTDTQYF	TGTGCCAGCAGCCCCACCCGGCGGGATTACACAGATACGCAGTATTTT
TRBV5-1	TRBJ2-5	NA	few	CASSLNRQGREETQYF	TGCGCCAGCAGCTTGAATCGGCAGGGACGGGAGGAGACCCAGTACTTC
TRBV5-4	TRBJ2-7	NA	NA	CASSLATPRSLIYEQYF	TGTGCCAGCAGCTTGGCCACTCCTAGGTCCCTCATCTACGAGCAGTACTTC
TRBV4-1	TRBJ1-2	NA	NA	CASSPARAGIGGYTF	TGCGCCAGCAGCCCCGCAAGGGCAGGGATAGGAGGCTACACCTTC
TRBV13	TRBJ1-4	NA	NA	CASSPWRRMEKLFF	TGTGCCAGCAGTCCATGGCGACGCATGGAAAAACTGTTTTTT
TRBV9	TRBJ1-2	NA	NA	CASSVGTGAGYTF	TGTGCCAGCAGCGTAGGAACAGGTGCCGGCTACACCTTC
TRBV11-2	TRBJ2-5	TRBD1	many	CASSLGDSVFQETQYF	TGTGCCAGCAGCTTAGGGGACAGCGTTTTTCAAGAGACCCAGTACTTC
TRBV27	TRBJ1-2	NA	few	CASSLAGALYGYTF	TGTGCCAGCAGTTTGGCAGGGGCCCTCTATGGCTACACCTTC
TRBV28	TRBJ2-2	NA	many	CASSLRSSVASNTGELFF	TGTGCCAGCAGTTTGCGGTCCTCTGTGGCGTCGAACACCGGGGAGCTGTTTTTT
TRBV5-6	TRBJ2-2	TRBD1	few	CASSTGAGGELFF	TGTGCCAGCAGTACAGGGGCCGGCGGGGAGCTGTTTTTT
TRBV20-1	TRBJ2-3	TRBD2	many	CSARDVLAGGFTDTQYF	TGCAGTGCTAGAGACGTGCTAGCGGGGGGATTCACAGATACGCAGTATTTT
TRBV2	TRBJ1-3	NA	few	CASSEGTLSGNTIYF	TGTGCCAGCAGTGAGGGGACACTCTCTGGAAACACCATATATTTT
TRBV19	TRBJ2-1	NA	many	CASSSAVSYNEQFF	TGTGCCAGTAGTAGTGCGGTGTCCTACAATGAGCAGTTCTTC
TRBV7-8	TRBJ2-7	NA	NA	CASSSGPDSLEQYF	TGTGCCAGCAGCTCGGGACCAGACTCTCTGGAGCAGTACTTC
TRBV6-1	TRBJ2-7	TRBD2	NA	CASSLAGPDSYEQYF	TGTGCCAGCAGTCTAGCGGGACCTGACTCCTACGAGCAGTACTTC
TRBV12-3/TRBV12-4	TRBJ2-3	NA	NA	CASRPFVPSTDTQYF	TGTGCCAGCAGGCCCTTCGTGCCTAGCACAGATACGCAGTATTTT
TRBV9	TRBJ1-1	NA	few	CASSGMDGMNTEAFF	TGTGCCAGCAGCGGAATGGACGGTATGAACACTGAAGCTTTCTTT
TRBV27	TRBJ2-3	NA	few	CASSPLQATTDTQYF	TGTGCCAGCAGCCCACTACAGGCAACCACAGATACGCAGTATTTT
TRBV27	TRBJ2-3	NA	few	CASSLRTYVDTQYF	TGTGCCAGCAGTCTACGGACCTATGTAGATACGCAGTATTTT
TRBV30	TRBJ1-1	NA	NA	CAWSHADAGGTEAFF	TGTGCCTGGAGTCACGCAGACGCCGGGGGCACTGAAGCTTTCTTT
TRBV11-3	TRBJ1-4	NA	few	CASSGSRGANEKLFF	TGTGCCAGCAGCGGGTCTAGGGGGGCTAATGAAAAACTGTTTTTT
TRBV27	TRBJ1-4	NA	few	CASSKTGFNEKLFF	TGTGCCAGCAGTAAGACAGGTTTTAATGAAAAACTGTTTTTT
TRBV6-5	TRBJ1-5	TRBD1	few	CASSPRTGINQPQHF	TGTGCCAGCAGTCCAAGGACAGGGATCAATCAGCCCCAGCATTTT
TRBV4-1	TRBJ1-2	TRBD1	many	CASSQDSGTGNGYTF	TGCGCCAGCAGCCAAGATTCTGGGACAGGGAATGGCTACACCTTC
TRBV9	TRBJ1-1	NA	NA	CASSARSTGMGTEAFF	TGTGCCAGCAGCGCACGATCAACAGGGATGGGCACTGAAGCTTTCTTT
TRBV19	TRBJ2-1	TRBD1	few	CASSIVTGGNEQFF	TGTGCCAGTAGTATCGTGACAGGGGGGAATGAGCAGTTCTTC
TRBV6-5	TRBJ1-6	TRBD1	many	CASSGPGQGVQTLHF	TGTGCCAGCAGTGGACCGGGACAGGGAGTCCAGACCCTCCACTTT
TRBV27	TRBJ1-2	TRBD1	few	CASSLRGQGLGTF	TGTGCCAGCAGTTTACGAGGACAGGGACTAGGGACCTTC
TRBV7-9	TRBJ1-1	TRBD1	many	CASRNRQGRNTEAFF	TGTGCCAGCAGAAACAGACAGGGGCGGAACACTGAAGCTTTCTTT
TRBV7-6	TRBJ2-3	NA	once	CASSHPRGGETDTQYF	TGTGCAAGCAGCCATCCTAGGGGGGGGGAAACAGATACTCAGTATTTT
TRBV6-1	TRBJ2-3	NA	few	CASPSGRERLTTDTQYF	TGTGCCAGCCCTTCAGGAAGAGAGCGGTTGACCACAGATACGCAGTATTTT
TRBV27	TRBJ1-1	NA	few	CASSLSPGTEAFF	TGTGCCAGCAGTTTATCCCCCGGCACTGAAGCTTTCTTT
TRBV12-3/TRBV12-4	TRBJ2-3	TRBD2	many	CASSSSGGAGDTQYF	TGTGCCAGCAGTTCGAGCGGGGGGGCTGGGGATACGCAGTATTTT
TRBV10-3	TRBJ2-7	NA	NA	CAISGGTSGQYF	TGTGCCATCAGTGGAGGGACCTCGGGGCAGTACTTC
TRBV4-1	TRBJ2-7	NA	few	CASSQDPNPLYEQYF	TGCGCCAGCAGCCAGGATCCTAACCCCCTCTACGAGCAGTACTTC
TRBV5-1	TRBJ2-7	NA	NA	CASSLVGHEQYF	TGCGCCAGCAGCTTGGTAGGCCACGAGCAGTACTTC
TRBV27	TRBJ2-7	NA	few	CASSLHGTYEQYF	TGTGCCAGCAGTCTCCACGGAACCTACGAGCAGTACTTC
TRBV7-9	TRBJ1-2	TRBD1	many	CASSHWDRYYGYTF	TGTGCCAGCAGCCATTGGGACAGGTACTATGGCTACACCTTC
TRBV5-6	TRBJ2-7	NA	NA	CASSLLQGRYEQYF	TGTGCCAGCAGCTTGTTGCAGGGTCGTTACGAGCAGTACTTC
TRBV28	TRBJ2-7	TRBD2	few	CASRLVAGGPHEQYF	TGTGCCAGCAGATTAGTAGCGGGAGGGCCCCACGAGCAGTACTTC
TRBV6-5	TRBJ1-5	TRBD1	NA	CASRETGLSNQPQHF	TGTGCCAGCAGGGAGACAGGGTTGAGCAATCAGCCCCAGCATTTT